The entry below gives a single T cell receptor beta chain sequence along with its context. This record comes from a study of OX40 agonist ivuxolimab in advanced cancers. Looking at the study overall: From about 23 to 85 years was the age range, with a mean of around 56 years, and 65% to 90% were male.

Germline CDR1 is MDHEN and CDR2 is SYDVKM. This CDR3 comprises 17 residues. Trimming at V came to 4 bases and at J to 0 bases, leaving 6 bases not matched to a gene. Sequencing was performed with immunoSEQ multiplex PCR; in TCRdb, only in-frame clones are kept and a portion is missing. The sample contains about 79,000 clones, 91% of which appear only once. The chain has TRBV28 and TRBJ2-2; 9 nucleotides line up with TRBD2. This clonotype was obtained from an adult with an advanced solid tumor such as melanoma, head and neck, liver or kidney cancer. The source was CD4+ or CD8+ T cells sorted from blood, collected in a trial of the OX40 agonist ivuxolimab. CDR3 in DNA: TGTGCCAGCAGTTACACTAGCGGGTTCGCGAACACCGGGGAGCTGTTTTTT. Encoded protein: CASSYTSGFANTGELFF.